This T cell receptor (beta chain) was identified during a study of T cell responses to AZD1222 COVID-19 vaccine. Notes on the study in general: There were mostly white British donors and more females than males, and clonal diversity was possibly underestimated. Just 6 or 7 AZD1222 recipients were seropositive at baseline.

Sequenced by immunoSEQ multiplex PCR; TCRdb stores in-frame clones only, minus some. Of about 270,000 clones in the sample, roughly 93% were seen once. This clone has only one observation. Its specificity is unknown. Timing groups of about 4 and about 12 weeks for second doses were pooled. V was pared by 7 bases and J by 2 bases, with 11 bases between. CDR3 length: 13 residues. Germline CDR1 is SNHLY and CDR2 is FYNNEI. The clonotype was recovered from an adult who received the AZD1222 COVID-19 vaccine. This specimen was peripheral blood, taken 28 days after the second AZD1222 dose. The V gene is TRBV2, the J gene TRBJ1-1, with D possibly being TRBD1 (6 bases). The DNA for the CDR3 is TGTGCCAGCAAGAGTGGGACAAACACTGAAGCTTTCTTT. Protein product: CASKSGTNTEAFF.